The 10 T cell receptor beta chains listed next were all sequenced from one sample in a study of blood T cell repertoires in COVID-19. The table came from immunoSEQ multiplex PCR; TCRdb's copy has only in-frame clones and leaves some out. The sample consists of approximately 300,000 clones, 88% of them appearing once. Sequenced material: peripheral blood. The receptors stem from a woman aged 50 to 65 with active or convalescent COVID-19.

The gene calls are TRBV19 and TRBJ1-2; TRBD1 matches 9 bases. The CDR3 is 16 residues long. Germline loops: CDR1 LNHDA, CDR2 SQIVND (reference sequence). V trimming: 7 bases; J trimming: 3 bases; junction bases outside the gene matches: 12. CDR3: CASKEGTGTFDYGYTF. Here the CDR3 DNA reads TGTGCCAGTAAGGAGGGGACAGGGACCTTTGACTATGGCTACACCTTC.

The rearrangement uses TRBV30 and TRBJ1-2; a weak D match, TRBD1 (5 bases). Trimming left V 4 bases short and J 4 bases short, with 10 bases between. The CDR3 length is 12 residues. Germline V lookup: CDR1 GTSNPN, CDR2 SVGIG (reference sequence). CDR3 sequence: CAWTGISYGYTF. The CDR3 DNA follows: TGTGCCTGGACAGGGATTTCCTATGGCTACACCTTC.

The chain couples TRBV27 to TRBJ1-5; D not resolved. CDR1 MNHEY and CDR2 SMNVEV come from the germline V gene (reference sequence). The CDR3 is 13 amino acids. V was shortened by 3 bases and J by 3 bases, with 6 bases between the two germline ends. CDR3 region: CASSFSNNQPQHF. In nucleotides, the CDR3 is TGTGCCAGCAGTTTTTCCAACAATCAGCCCCAGCATTTT.

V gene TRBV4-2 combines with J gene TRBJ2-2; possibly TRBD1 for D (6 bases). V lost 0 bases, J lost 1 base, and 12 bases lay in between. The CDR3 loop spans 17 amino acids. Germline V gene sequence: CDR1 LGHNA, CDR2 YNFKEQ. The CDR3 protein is CASSQDGRGGNTGELFF. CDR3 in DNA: TGTGCCAGCAGCCAAGATGGTAGAGGGGGGAACACCGGGGAGCTGTTTTTT.

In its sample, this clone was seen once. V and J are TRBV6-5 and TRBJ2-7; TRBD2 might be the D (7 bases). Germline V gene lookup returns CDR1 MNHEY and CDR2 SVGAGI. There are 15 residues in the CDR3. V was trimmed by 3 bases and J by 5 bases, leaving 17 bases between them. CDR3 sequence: CASSYGGGGVDEQYF. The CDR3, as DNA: TGTGCCAGCAGTTATGGCGGGGGCGGGGTGGACGAGCAGTACTTC.

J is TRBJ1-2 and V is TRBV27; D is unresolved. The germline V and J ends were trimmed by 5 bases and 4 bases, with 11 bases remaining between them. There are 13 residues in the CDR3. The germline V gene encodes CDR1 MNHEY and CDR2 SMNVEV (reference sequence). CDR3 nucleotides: TGTGCCAGCAGTAGGCCCGAGGGCTATGGCTACACCTTC. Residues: CASSRPEGYGYTF.

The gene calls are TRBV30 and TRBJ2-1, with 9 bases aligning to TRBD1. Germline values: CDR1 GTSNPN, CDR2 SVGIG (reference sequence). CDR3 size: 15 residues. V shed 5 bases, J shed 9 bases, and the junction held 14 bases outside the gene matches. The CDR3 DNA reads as TGTGCCTGGGAAGGGACAGGGAAGGGAACAACTGAGCAGTTCTTC. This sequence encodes CAWEGTGKGTTEQFF.

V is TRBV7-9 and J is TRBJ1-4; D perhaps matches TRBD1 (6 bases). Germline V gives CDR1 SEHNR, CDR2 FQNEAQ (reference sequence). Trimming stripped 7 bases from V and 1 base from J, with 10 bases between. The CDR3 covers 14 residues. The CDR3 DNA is TGTGCCAGCAACCTGGACAGAACTAATGAAAAACTGTTTTTT. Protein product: CASNLDRTNEKLFF.

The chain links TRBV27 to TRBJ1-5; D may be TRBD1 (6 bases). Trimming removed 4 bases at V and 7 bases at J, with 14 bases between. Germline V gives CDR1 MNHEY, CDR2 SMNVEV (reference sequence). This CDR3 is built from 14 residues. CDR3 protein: CASSYARGKQPQHF. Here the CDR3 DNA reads TGTGCCAGCAGTTATGCCAGGGGAAAGCAGCCCCAGCATTTT.

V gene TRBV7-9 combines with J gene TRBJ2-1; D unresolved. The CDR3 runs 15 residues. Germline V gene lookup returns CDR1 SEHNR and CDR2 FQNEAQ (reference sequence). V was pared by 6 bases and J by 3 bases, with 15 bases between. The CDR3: CASRVWRNVYNEQFF. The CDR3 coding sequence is TGTGCCAGCAGGGTATGGCGGAATGTCTACAATGAGCAGTTCTTC.